Reported below is one T cell receptor (beta chain). The data stem from a study of blood T cell repertoires in COVID-19. At the level of the study: PBMCs, B-cell-depleted T cells, or T cells were the source of the cDNA or gDNA that made up the material.

The V and J ends lost 7 bases and 1 base respectively, with 10 bases between them. CDR3 size: 13 residues. Germline values: CDR1 LNHDA, CDR2 SQIVND (reference sequence). The authors' processing: Estimation of nucleated cell counts relied on the amplification of reference gene primers. The table came from immunoSEQ multiplex PCR; TCRdb's copy has only in-frame clones and leaves some out. D and trimming come from the DNA, and the V and J calls and clone size come from that table. The sample records about 11,000 clones, roughly 88% being singletons. This chain links TRBV19 with TRBJ2-5, with D perhaps matching TRBD2 (5 bases). Material for sequencing was peripheral blood. This receptor was identified in a human donor in a cohort sampled during active COVID-19. The CDR3 DNA reads TGTGCCAGTAATAGCGTACTCCAAGAGACCCAGTACTTC. Translation gives CASNSVLQETQYF.